This T cell receptor beta chain appears in the sequencing data of a study of cytomegalovirus exposure and HLA in healthy donors. Study conclusions and caveats: TCR beta V- and J-gene trimming, according to a later analysis, was linked to a missense DCLRE1C variant.

In regard to this clone: Its antigen is not identified.

Amplification used 60 Vbeta primers and 13 Jbeta primers. The assay was immunoSEQ multiplex PCR, and TCRdb's table has in-frame clones only and misses some. This table has about 130,000 clones, 70% to 75% appearing once. The sequence was obtained from a young man in good health and CMV-seronegative. Sequenced sample: PBMCs.

The CDR3 protein is CASSFFRLAGGTDTQYF. CDR3 in DNA: TGTGCCAGCAGCTTTTTCAGACTAGCGGGGGGCACAGATACGCAGTATTTT. The V call is TRBV13, the J call TRBJ2-3, with TRBD2 identical over 12 bases. Germline CDR1 PRHDT, CDR2 FYEKMQ (reference sequence). Losses at the gene ends were 3 bases for V and 1 base for J; bases not matched to a gene: 5. The CDR3 length is 17 residues.